This TCR beta chain derives from a study of blood T cell repertoires in COVID-19 (dated by TCRdb to between 2020 and 2021). As for the study more broadly: The collaborator samples originated in the United States, Italy and Spain and spanned the acute and convalescent phases of COVID-19. Sample metadata almost always included a de-identified subject ID, COVID-19 status, age in years and sex. The samples were drawn from the first 160 participants of the ongoing ImmuneRACE study and from 950 to 1,500 subjects provided by 6 global collaborators. HLA class I and class II types, where available, came from metadata supplied by the sample provider rather than from assay-based typing. The dataset comprised deeply sampled blood TCRbeta repertoires from subjects exposed to, actively infected with, or recovered from COVID-19. The repertoires were released in a freely available public database intended as a resource for research on the immune response to SARS-CoV-2. The material from the prospective study consisted of cDNA or gDNA derived from T cells, B-cell-depleted T cells, or PBMCs.

The collaborating institutions used their own protocols to collect whole blood in K2EDTA tubes. Collaborator samples were shipped for TCRbeta analysis as frozen whole blood, isolated PBMCs, or DNA extracted from either sample type. TCRbeta CDR3 regions were amplified from genomic DNA using the immunoSEQ Assay, a bias-controlled multiplex PCR. On the study's bioinformatics: Nucleated cell counts per sample were estimated from amplification of reference gene primers within the assay. To quantify the absolute abundance of each unique TCRbeta CDR3 rearrangement, sequence reads were collapsed and filtered. For each sample, productive Simpson clonality was calculated by taking the square root of Simpson's diversity index across productive rearrangements. TCRdb limited this immuneACCESS table to in-frame rearrangements with V and J called. A share of clones is missing; checked studies link under half to unresolved V genes, and the rest is unexplained. That table supplies the V and J calls and clone size; D and trimming were determined from the DNA. The sample table contains approximately 160,000 clones; only one count was recorded for about 88% of them. Together, the top ten hold roughly a fifth of the sample.

The research as a whole found: How much clinical and demographic metadata was included differed by source and by participant, and the metadata was provided uncurated.

V and J are truncated by 7 bases and 0 bases respectively, leaving an intervening sequence of 17 bases. CDR1 SGHRS and CDR2 YFSETQ were looked up in the germline V gene. Its CDR3 holds 17 amino acids, cysteine through phenylalanine. Just the 51-base CDR3 DNA is kept, in frame starting at base 1. Remarks on this clone: Its antigen has not been determined. Base qualities are missing; no much larger clone stands one base away.

The receptor was derived from an elderly woman with acute or convalescent COVID-19. Recombination linked TRBV5-1 to TRBJ2-6; the best D guess is TRBD1, with 5 bases matching. Sequenced material: peripheral blood. The sequenced DNA is TGCGCCAGCCAGGGTGGCCTTATGGGCTCTGGGGCCAACGTCCTGACTTTC. This codes for CASQGGLMGSGANVLTF.